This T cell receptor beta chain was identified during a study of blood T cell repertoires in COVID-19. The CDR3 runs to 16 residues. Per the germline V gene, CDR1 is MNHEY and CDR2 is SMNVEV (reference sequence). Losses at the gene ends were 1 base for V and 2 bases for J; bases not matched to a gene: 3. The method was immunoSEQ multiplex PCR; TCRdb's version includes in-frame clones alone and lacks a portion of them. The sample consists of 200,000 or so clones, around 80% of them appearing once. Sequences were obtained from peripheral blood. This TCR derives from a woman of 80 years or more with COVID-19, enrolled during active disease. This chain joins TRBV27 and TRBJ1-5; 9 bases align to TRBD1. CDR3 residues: CASSLLGQGGNQPQHF. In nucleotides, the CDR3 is TGTGCCAGCAGTTTATTGGGACAGGGTGGCAATCAGCCCCAGCATTTT.